Here is one T cell receptor beta chain with its context. What it binds is not known. In the original workflow: ImmunoSEQ yielded junction-only sequences lacking quality scores, so filtering differed. Assay used: immunoSEQ multiplex PCR; TCRdb lists only in-frame clones, some missing. D and trimming were read from the DNA, whereas the V and J calls and clone size are those reported in that table. The sample lists approximately 95,000 clones, roughly 69% occurring once. Only Caucasian adults living in Nashville, Tennessee made up the donor group. The data are from a study of shared clonotypes between healthy human individuals. Broader study findings: It was the non-shared clonotypes that had lower generation probabilities than clonotypes shared by all four donors. Naive subsets generally had larger estimated richness than memory subsets.

Per germline, CDR1 SGHVS and CDR2 FNYEAQ. This CDR3 region has 15 residues. The V and J ends lost 5 bases and 7 bases, in that order; junction bases with no gene match: 10. The sample consisted of memory CD8+ T cells sorted from blood. Subset: CD45RO+ cells pooled with CCR7-negative TemRA cells. The source of this sequence is a man in his thirties or forties in good health. The rearrangement links TRBV7-6 to TRBJ1-4, with 7 positions matching TRBD1. The chain's CDR3 is CASSVTGEGFEKLFF. The CDR3 DNA follows: TGTGCCAGCAGCGTTACAGGGGAAGGTTTTGAAAAACTGTTTTTT.